This TCR beta chain emerged from a study of blood T cell dynamics during melanoma immunotherapy (dated by TCRdb to 2018 to 2021). About the investigation overall: Patients with metastatic melanoma were treated with first-line pembrolizumab or nivolumab plus ipilimumab as standard of care in the United Kingdom. To identify early correlates of response, the study profiled peripheral T cell receptor repertoires in patients with metastatic melanoma before and after one cycle of checkpoint inhibitor therapy. A training cohort was formed from consecutive patients, and a further independent group of patients from the same centre was pooled into an external validation set.

Worth noting for this clone: Its antigen is unknown. Base qualities are not recorded, but no much larger clone differs from it by a single base.

A fixed 350 ng of DNA was loaded for every bulk PBMC sample. TCR beta CDR3 sequences were amplified from genomic DNA using the immunoSEQ TCRb Assay kit according to manufacturer instructions. The KAPA Library Quantification Kit for Illumina platforms was used to quantify the pooled libraries by qPCR. Pooled libraries were sequenced on an Illumina NextSeq 500, clustered at about 0.55-1.2 pM. On the authors' methods: TCR data were analyzed with immunoSEQ ANALYZER and the R LymphoSeq package. A rearrangement efficiency score was calculated as productive divided by the sum of productive and non-productive CDR3 sequences. Clonality was measured with the Gini coefficient and diversity with the Renyi index at alpha=1, and both measures were compared pairwise between timepoints within each patient. In LymphoSeq, clonal relatedness was computed using an edit distance of 3, and repertoire similarity was computed using the Bhattacharyya coefficient. To classify response, a linear discriminant analysis based on week-3 changes in clonality and diversity was built using the R MASS and caret packages. TCRdb mirrors the immuneACCESS table, restricted to in-frame sequences. Some clones are absent from its copies; in checked studies, under half trace to an unresolved V gene, and the reason for the others is unknown. V and J calls and clone size are copied from that table; D and trimming were computed from the DNA. The sample contains more than 9,500 clones, around 87% of them found a single time. Together, the top ten hold roughly 3.9% of the sample.

V sheds 3 bases and J sheds 5 bases, leaving 14 bases between their ends. In the germline V gene (reference sequence), CDR1 corresponds to MNHEY and CDR2 to SMNVEV. Inclusive of the bounding cysteine and phenylalanine, the CDR3 is 15 residues long. The retained sequence is limited to the CDR3, 45 bases, with the frame set at the first base. Overall study outcomes, separate from this receptor: The study was unable to establish whether the T cell clones driving the repertoire changes were melanoma-specific or instead reflected general immune activation. A bifurcated reorganization of the PBMC repertoire at W3, with increased clonality or increased diversity, was observed in patients who later achieved disease control, unlike in progressors. The relatively small sample size was acknowledged as a potential limitation on generalization of the results.

Reading the label with the study, this specimen's time point is: week 3, after first cycle of checkpoint inhibitor. Blood samples were collected before treatment (T0) and at week 3 (W3), after the first cycle of checkpoint blockade. Except for a couple of patients with rapid clinical progression, response was assessed 12 weeks after the first infusion by RECIST 1.1; disease control meant complete response, partial response or stable disease. Patients were excluded for prior systemic cancer treatment, concomitant immunosuppressant therapy or synchronous other active malignancies. To track both circulating cells and T cell turnover, TCR beta was sequenced from bulk PBMC as well as from plasma cell-free DNA. PBMC were isolated from blood with Lymphoprep and SepMate tubes, followed by red cell lysis. DNA from PBMC and sorted T cell subsets was extracted with QIAamp DNA Blood Mini kits.

The sequence joins TRBV27 to TRBJ1-5; the best D guess is TRBD1, with 5 bases matching. This TCR derives from a human donor with melanoma. The sequencing here drew on blood, taken from a patient treated with checkpoint blockade. The CDR3 amino acid sequence is: CASSLRGGMDQPQHF. DNA sequence: TGTGCCAGCAGTTTGAGGGGCGGGATGGATCAGCCCCAGCATTTT.